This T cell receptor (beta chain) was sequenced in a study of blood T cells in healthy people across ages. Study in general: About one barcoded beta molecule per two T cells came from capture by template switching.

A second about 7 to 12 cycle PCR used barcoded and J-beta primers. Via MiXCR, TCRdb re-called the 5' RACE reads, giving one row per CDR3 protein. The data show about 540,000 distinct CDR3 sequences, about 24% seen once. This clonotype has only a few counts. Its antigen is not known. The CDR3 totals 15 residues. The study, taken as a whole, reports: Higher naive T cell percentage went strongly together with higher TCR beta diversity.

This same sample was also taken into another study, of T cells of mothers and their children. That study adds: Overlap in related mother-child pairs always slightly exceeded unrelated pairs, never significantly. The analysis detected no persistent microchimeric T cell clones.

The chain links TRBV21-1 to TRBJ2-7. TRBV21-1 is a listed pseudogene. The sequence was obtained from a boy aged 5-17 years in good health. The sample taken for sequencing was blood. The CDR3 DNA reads TGTGCCAGCAGCAAAGAGGTCCACAGCTCCTACGAGCAGTACTTC. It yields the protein CASSKEVHSSYEQYF.